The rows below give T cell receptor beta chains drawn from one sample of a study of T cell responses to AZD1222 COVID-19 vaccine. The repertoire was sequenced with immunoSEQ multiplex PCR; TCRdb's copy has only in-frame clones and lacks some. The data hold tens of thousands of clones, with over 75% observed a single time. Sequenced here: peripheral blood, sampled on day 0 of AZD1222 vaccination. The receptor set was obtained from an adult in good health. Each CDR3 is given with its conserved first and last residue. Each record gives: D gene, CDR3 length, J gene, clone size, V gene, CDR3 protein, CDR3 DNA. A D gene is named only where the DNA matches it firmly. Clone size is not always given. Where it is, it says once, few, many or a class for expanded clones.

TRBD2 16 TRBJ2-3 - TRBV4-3 CASSHPMGGGTDTQYF TGCGCCAGCAGCCATCCTATGGGGGGGGGAACAGATACGCAGTATTTT
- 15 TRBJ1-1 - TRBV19 CASSMWDTLNTEAFF TGTGCCAGTAGTATGTGGGATACTTTAAACACTGAAGCTTTCTTT
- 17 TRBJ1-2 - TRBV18 CASSPGHSYDSNYGYTF TGTGCCAGCTCCCCCGGACACTCATACGACAGCAACTATGGCTACACCTTC
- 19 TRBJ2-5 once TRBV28 CASSDREGNALLKQETQYF TGTGCCAGCAGCGATCGGGAAGGGAATGCTTTACTTAAACAAGAGACCCAGTACTTC
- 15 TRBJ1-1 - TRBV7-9 CASSQQGGMNTEAFF TGTGCCAGCAGCCAGCAAGGGGGTATGAACACTGAAGCTTTCTTT
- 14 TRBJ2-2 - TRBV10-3 CAIRADSTTGELFF TGTGCCATCAGGGCGGACAGTACCACCGGGGAGCTGTTTTTT
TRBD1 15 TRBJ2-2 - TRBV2 CATHPRTGSTGELFF TGTGCCACACATCCAAGGACAGGAAGCACCGGGGAGCTGTTTTTT
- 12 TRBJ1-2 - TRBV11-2 CASSPLGYGYTF TGTGCCAGCAGCCCCCTAGGGTATGGCTACACCTTC
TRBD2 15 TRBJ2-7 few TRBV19 CASSPLAGGYYEQYF TGTGCCAGTAGTCCCCTAGCGGGAGGATACTACGAGCAGTACTTC
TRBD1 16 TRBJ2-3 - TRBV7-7 CASSPGTGSGPDTQYF TGTGCTAGCAGCCCAGGGACAGGGAGCGGTCCAGATACGCAGTATTTT
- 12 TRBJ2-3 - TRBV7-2 CASSFFTDTQYF TGTGCCAGCAGCTTCTTCACAGATACGCAGTATTTT
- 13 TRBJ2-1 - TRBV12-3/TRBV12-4 CASSWTRYNEQFF TGTGCCAGCAGTTGGACGCGCTACAATGAGCAGTTCTTC
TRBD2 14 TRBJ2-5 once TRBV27 CASSLSAGEGTQYF TGTGCCAGCAGTTTATCTGCGGGAGAGGGGACCCAGTACTTC
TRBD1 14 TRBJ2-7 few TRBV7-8 CASSSPGQPYEQYF TGTGCCAGCAGCTCACCGGGACAGCCGTACGAGCAGTACTTC
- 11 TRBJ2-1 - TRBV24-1 CATSNKNEQFF TGTGCCACCAGCAATAAAAATGAGCAGTTCTTC
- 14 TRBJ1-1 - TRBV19 CASSMDRQNTEAFF TGTGCCAGTAGTATGGATCGCCAGAACACTGAAGCTTTCTTT
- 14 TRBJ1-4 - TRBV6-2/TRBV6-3 CASSSDRTNEKLFF TGTGCCAGCAGTTCTGACAGGACTAATGAAAAACTGTTTTTT
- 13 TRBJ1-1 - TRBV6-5 CASSYARVTEAFF TGTGCCAGCAGTTACGCTAGGGTGACTGAAGCTTTCTTT
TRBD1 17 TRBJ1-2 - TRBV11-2 CASSPTPSTGGAFGYTF TGTGCCAGCAGCCCAACCCCCTCTACAGGGGGCGCGTTCGGCTACACCTTC
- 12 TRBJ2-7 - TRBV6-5 CRSRGEAYEQYF TGTCGTTCCAGGGGCGAGGCCTACGAGCAGTACTTC
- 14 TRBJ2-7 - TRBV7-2 CASSWTALSYEQYF TGTGCCAGCAGCTGGACAGCACTCTCCTACGAGCAGTACTTC
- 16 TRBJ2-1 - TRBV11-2 CASSNRGGPYYNEQFF TGTGCCAGCAGTAACAGGGGGGGCCCTTACTACAATGAGCAGTTCTTC
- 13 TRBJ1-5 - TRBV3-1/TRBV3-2 CASSRDGEKPQHF TGTGCCAGCAGCCGGGACGGGGAAAAGCCCCAGCATTTT
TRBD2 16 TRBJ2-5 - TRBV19 CASSPWRREGEETQYF TGTGCCAGTAGTCCATGGCGGCGGGAGGGAGAAGAGACCCAGTACTTC
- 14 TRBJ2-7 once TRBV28 CASNVGTLPYEQYF TGTGCCAGCAACGTTGGGACTCTTCCCTACGAGCAGTACTTC
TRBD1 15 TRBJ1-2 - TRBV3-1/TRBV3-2 CASSPFGTGAYGYTF TGTGCCAGCAGCCCATTCGGGACAGGGGCCTATGGCTACACCTTC
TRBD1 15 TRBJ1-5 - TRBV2 CASSERTGGNQPQHF TGTGCCAGCAGTGAGAGGACAGGGGGCAATCAGCCCCAGCATTTT
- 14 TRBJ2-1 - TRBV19 CASSTSLVPNEQFF TGTGCCAGTAGTACCTCTCTAGTCCCCAATGAGCAGTTCTTC
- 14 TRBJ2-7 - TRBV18 CASSHDGRSYEQYF TGTGCCAGCTCACACGACGGGCGGTCTTACGAGCAGTACTTC
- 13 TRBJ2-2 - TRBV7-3 CASSLGHGGELFF TGTGCCAGCAGCTTAGGCCATGGCGGGGAGCTGTTTTTT
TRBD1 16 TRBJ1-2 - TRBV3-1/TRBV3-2 CASHPTGGQGHYGYTF TGTGCCAGCCACCCCACCGGAGGACAGGGTCACTATGGCTACACCTTC
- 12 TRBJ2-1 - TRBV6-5 CASSLHDNEQFF TGTGCCAGCAGTCTACACGACAATGAGCAGTTCTTC
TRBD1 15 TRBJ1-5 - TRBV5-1 CASSFGGGEGQPQHF TGCGCCAGCAGCTTTGGAGGGGGCGAAGGACAGCCCCAGCATTTT
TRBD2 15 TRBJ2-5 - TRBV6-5 CASSYNSGGRETQYF TGTGCCAGCAGTTATAATAGCGGGGGGCGGGAGACCCAGTACTTC
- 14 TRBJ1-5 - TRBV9 CASSVSYGAQPQHF TGTGCCAGCAGCGTATCCTACGGGGCACAGCCCCAGCATTTT
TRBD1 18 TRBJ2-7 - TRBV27 CASSLGPGGYRGEGEQYF TGTGCCAGCAGTCTCGGCCCCGGCGGTTACAGGGGAGAAGGCGAGCAGTACTTC
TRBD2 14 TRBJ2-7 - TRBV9 CASSSTSGGYEQYF TGTGCCAGCAGCTCGACTAGCGGGGGCTACGAGCAGTACTTC
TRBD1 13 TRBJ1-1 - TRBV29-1 CSVEGQGDTEAFF TGCAGCGTGGAAGGACAGGGCGACACTGAAGCTTTCTTT
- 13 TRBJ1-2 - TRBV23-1 CASSPSQGNGYTF TGCGCCAGCAGTCCTTCTCAGGGGAATGGCTACACCTTC
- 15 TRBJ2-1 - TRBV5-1 CASSARSVGPHEQFF TGCGCCAGCAGCGCACGGTCGGTAGGGCCGCATGAGCAGTTCTTC
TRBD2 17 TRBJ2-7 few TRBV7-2 CASSLNPASGSPYEQYF TGTGCCAGCAGCTTAAACCCGGCTAGCGGGAGTCCCTACGAGCAGTACTTC
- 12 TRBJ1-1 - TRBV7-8 CASSRDLGSAFF TGTGCCAGCAGCCGGGATCTTGGTAGCGCTTTCTTT
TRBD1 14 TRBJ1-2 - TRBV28 CASSPPDRFYGYTF TGTGCCAGCAGTCCGCCGGACAGGTTCTATGGCTACACCTTC
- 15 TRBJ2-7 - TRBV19 CASSPFSGTPYEQYF TGTGCCAGTAGTCCGTTCTCCGGGACGCCCTACGAGCAGTACTTC
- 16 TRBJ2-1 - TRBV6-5 CASSYSGQGGNNEQFF TGTGCCAGCAGTTACTCCGGCCAGGGGGGCAACAATGAGCAGTTCTTC
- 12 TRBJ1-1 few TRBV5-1 CASRQQNTEAFF TGCGCCAGCAGACAACAGAACACTGAAGCTTTCTTT
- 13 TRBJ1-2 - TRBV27 CASRGPAHYGYTF TGTGCCAGCAGAGGGCCTGCTCACTATGGCTACACCTTC
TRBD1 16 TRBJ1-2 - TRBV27 CASSFNPTGAGYGYTF TGTGCCAGCAGTTTCAACCCGACAGGGGCAGGCTATGGCTACACCTTC
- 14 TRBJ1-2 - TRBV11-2 CASSLAGNNYGYTF TGTGCCAGCAGCTTAGCAGGAAACAACTATGGCTACACCTTC
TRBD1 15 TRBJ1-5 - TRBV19 CASTRDSYSNQPQHF TGTGCCAGTACCCGGGACAGTTATAGCAATCAGCCCCAGCATTTT
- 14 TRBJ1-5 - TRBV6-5 CASSYSGGNQPQHF TGTGCCAGCAGTTACTCCGGGGGGAATCAGCCCCAGCATTTT
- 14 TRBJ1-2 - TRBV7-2 CASSLFGESYGYTF TGTGCCAGCAGCTTATTCGGGGAATCCTATGGCTACACCTTC
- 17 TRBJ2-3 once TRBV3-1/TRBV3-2 CASSQDGRRDSTDTQYF TGTGCCAGCAGCCAAGACGGCAGGAGAGATAGCACAGATACGCAGTATTTT
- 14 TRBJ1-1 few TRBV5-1 CASSWAAGDTEAFF TGCGCCAGCAGCTGGGCGGCAGGGGACACTGAAGCTTTCTTT